Listed here are 11 T cell receptor beta chains from one sample, sequenced in a study of human T cells and chemical hapten exposure. The sample's time point: patch test 2, 6 weeks after DPC sensitization. The treatment: therapeutic diphenylcyclopropenone sensitization with weekly scalp DPC. TCRdb reprocessed the RACE reads via MiXCR and lists one record per CDR3 protein. The sample records 65,000 to 100,000 distinct CDR3 sequences, around 7% being singletons. This specimen was whole blood, taken in connection with sensitization to the hapten diphenylcyclopropenone (DPC). These receptors were collected from a woman in her 30s with alopecia areata. Some clones in this sample may be carry-over from other donors' samples.

This clonotype was seen only a few times. The V call is TRBV30, the J call TRBJ2-4, with 8 bases aligning to TRBD2. CDR3 length equals 16 residues. V lost 1 base to trimming and J lost 6 bases; unmatched junction nucleotides: 11. CDR1 is GTSNPN and CDR2 is SVGIG in the germline V gene (reference sequence). CDR3 coding DNA: TGTGCCTGGAGTGACCCGACTAGCGACGGTAGAAACATTCAGTACTTC. As protein: CAWSDPTSDGRNIQYF.

The J gene is TRBJ2-1, the V gene TRBV18; TRBD1 matches 7 bases. The ends lost 3 bases at V and 0 bases at J; junction bases unmatched: 11. The CDR3 is made up of 18 amino acids. In germline, CDR1 is KGHSH, CDR2 LQKENI. The CDR3 DNA is TGTGCCAGCTCACCCCGCACCACGGACAGGATCTCCTACAATGAGCAGTTCTTC. Amino acid sequence: CASSPRTTDRISYNEQFF.

A few counts support this clonotype. V gene TRBV2 combines with J gene TRBJ2-7, with 7 bases matching TRBD2. Germline CDR1 is SNHLY and CDR2 is FYNNEI. Trimming at V came to 3 bases and at J to 2 bases, leaving 16 bases not matched to a gene. The CDR3 has 18 amino acids. In nucleotides, the CDR3 is TGTGCCAGCAGTGATTCTGCGGGGGTTCAAGGAGCCACCTACGAGCAGTACTTC. Protein: CASSDSAGVQGATYEQYF.

This clonotype has a handful of counts. The V and J genes are TRBV7-9 and TRBJ1-1; D not certain. V lost 5 bases, J lost 3 bases, and 16 bases lay in between. The CDR3 totals 15 residues. Germline V gene data show CDR1 as SEHNR and CDR2 as FQNEAQ (reference sequence). Here the CDR3 DNA reads TGTGCCAGCAGCCCGGTGAGGCAGAGGGACACTGAAGCTTTCTTT. This encodes CASSPVRQRDTEAFF.

This clonotype was found many times. V and J are TRBV6-6 and TRBJ2-6; D possibly corresponds to TRBD1 (5 bases). Trimming removed 6 bases at V and 0 bases at J, with 15 bases between. The length of the CDR3 is 17 residues. Per germline, CDR1 MNHNY and CDR2 SVGAGI (reference sequence). The DNA of the CDR3 is TGTGCCAGCAGCAATACCGGACATAGCTCTGGGGCCAACGTCCTGACTTTC. It encodes CASSNTGHSSGANVLTF.

This clonotype was seen many times. The chain is built from TRBV29-1 and TRBJ1-5; D might be TRBD1 (5 bases). Trimming pared 6 bases from V and 0 bases from J, leaving 12 bases between. CDR1 and CDR2 (germline): SQVTM, ANQGSEA. This CDR3 region has 14 residues. CDR3 region: CSVLSTDSNQPQHF. The CDR3 region has the DNA TGCAGCGTGCTTTCGACAGATAGCAATCAGCCCCAGCATTTT.

This chain connects TRBV29-1 to TRBJ1-5, with 7 bases lining up with TRBD1. The CDR3 is made up of 13 amino acids. J was trimmed by 4 bases and V by 4 bases; bases with no gene match: 4. Looked up from germline, CDR1 is SQVTM and CDR2 is ANQGSEA. For the CDR3, the DNA is TGCAGCGTTGGACAGGGAAGTAATCAGCCCCAGCATTTT. Translation: CSVGQGSNQPQHF.

This clonotype was observed at least ten times. The chain has TRBV29-1 and TRBJ1-1; D unresolved. V was cut by 0 bases and J by 0 bases, with 11 bases left in between. The germline CDR1 and CDR2 sequences are SQVTM and ANQGSEA. This CDR3 is 15 amino acids long. The CDR3 loop is CSVEERLPMNTEAFF. CDR3 sequence (DNA): TGCAGCGTTGAAGAAAGGCTTCCCATGAACACTGAAGCTTTCTTT.

J is TRBJ1-4 and V is TRBV11-1; no firm D call. Germline V gene lookup returns CDR1 SGHAT and CDR2 FQDESV (reference sequence). The CDR3 covers 16 residues. The V end lost 5 bases, the J end lost 0 bases, and 13 bases lay between the germline ends. The CDR3 sequence is CASSIEPGATNEKLFF. The CDR3 DNA follows: TGTGCCAGCAGCATCGAGCCAGGAGCAACTAATGAAAAACTGTTTTTT.

V usage is TRBV27 and J usage is TRBJ1-1; perhaps TRBD1 as D (6 bases). Trimming removed 8 bases at V and 6 bases at J, with 16 bases between. This CDR3 region has 13 residues. Per germline, CDR1 MNHEY and CDR2 SMNVEV (reference sequence). For the CDR3, the DNA is TGTGCCAGCGGAACCAGGGAGGGGGCTGAAGCTTTCTTT. Encoded protein: CASGTREGAEAFF.

This rearrangement joins TRBV28 to TRBJ1-1; 8 bases are shared with TRBD1. V gave up 6 bases and J gave up 5 bases; unmatched junction bases: 11. Germline CDR1 is MDHEN and CDR2 is SYDVKM. CDR3 size: 15 residues. CDR3 coding DNA: TGTGCCAGCAGCCCAACCAGGGGGCGAGTTACTGAAGCTTTCTTT. This codes for CASSPTRGRVTEAFF.